This TCR beta chain was found in a study of T cells after yellow fever vaccination. Study details: Fractions with few cells were prepared using SMART-Seq v4 Ultra Low Input.

V gave up 2 bases and J gave up 4 bases, with 15 bases separating them. This CDR3 contains 15 residues. Germline V CDR1 and CDR2: KGHSH, LQKENI. Comments on this clonotype: Its target is not known.

Points from the study as a whole: The secondary response peaked faster, at day 5 versus 15, but was weaker. Sorted repertoires could include abundant contaminating clonotypes from bulk cells.

UMIs and a universal primer site were added when TCR cDNA was made by 5'RACE template switching. TCRdb passed the 5' RACE reads through MiXCR, listing each CDR3 protein once. This table holds a few hundred thousand distinct CDR3 sequences, around 8.1% found once. This sequence originates from a man younger than 30 who received the YFV17D yellow fever vaccine. The material was PBMCs, obtained roughly 47 days after the first yellow fever vaccination. The chain links TRBV18 to TRBJ2-7; D unresolved. CDR3 coding DNA: TGTGCCAGCTCACCAAGCAAGGATGGCTTGTACGAGCAGTACTTC. Protein sequence: CASSPSKDGLYEQYF.